Below, 14 T cell receptor beta chains from the same sample are listed, as sequenced in a study of regulatory T cells in long-lasting Graves disease. For TCR beta, libraries came from iRepertoire HTBI primers and Arm-PCR of CDR3 regions. Each CDR3 protein gets one entry after TCRdb re-called the multiplex PCR reads with MiXCR. The sample includes hundreds of thousands of distinct CDR3 sequences, 30% of them seen just once. Regarding time point: persistent/refractory GD, antithyroid drugs over 5 years with positive TRAb. Scientists built the TCR library using RNA that was extracted from PBMCs. Material: peripheral blood mononuclear cells (PBMCs), obtained when the disease was refractory, from a patient treated with antithyroid drugs. The source of these receptors is a female donor with Graves disease.

In its sample, this clonotype was seen a few times. This chain connects TRBV30 to TRBJ2-7; no definite D call. Germline V gene sequence: CDR1 GTSNPN, CDR2 SVGIG (reference sequence). Trimming cost V 0 bases and J 5 bases, with 8 bases left between them. This CDR3 contains 12 residues. Here the CDR3 reads CAWSVTLDEQYF. The CDR3 DNA sequence: TGTGCCTGGAGTGTAACGCTAGACGAGCAGTACTTC. The variable domain in full, completed from reference TRBV30 and TRBJ2-7, reads SQTIHQWPATLVQPVGSPLSLECTVEGTSNPNLYWYRQAAGRGLQLLFYSVGIGQISSEVPQNLSASRPQDRQFILSSKKLLLSDSGFYLCAWSVTLDEQYFGPGTRLTVT.

This clonotype was seen only a few times. The chain employs TRBV28 and TRBJ1-3; TRBD1 might be the D (5 bases). V lost 6 bases, J lost 3 bases, and 15 bases lay in between. The CDR3 is 15 residues long. The germline V gene has CDR1 MDHEN and CDR2 SYDVKM. CDR3 amino acids: CASSLLGGDGNTIYF. In nucleotides, the CDR3 is TGTGCCAGCAGCCTTCTGGGGGGAGATGGAAACACCATATATTTT. Full variable domain (outside the CDR3, taken from reference TRBV28 and TRBJ1-3): DVKVTQSSRYLVKRTGEKVFLECVQDMDHENMFWYRQDPGLGLRLIYFSYDVKMKEKGDIPEGYSVSREKKERFSLILESASTNQTSMYLCASSLLGGDGNTIYFGEGSWLTVV.

The chain joins TRBV20-1 to TRBJ1-2, with D tentatively TRBD1 (6 bases). The CDR3 sequence is 16 residues long. Trimming took 5 bases from V and 0 from J, leaving 19 bases between them. Germline CDR1 is DFQATT and CDR2 is SNEGSKA (reference sequence). CDR3: CSARRRGATTNYGYTF. In DNA form, the CDR3 reads TGCAGTGCTCGGAGACGGGGGGCGACCACTAACTATGGCTACACCTTC.

This clonotype came up a few times. The chain couples TRBV28 to TRBJ1-2; TRBD1 matches at 9 bases. There are 13 residues in the CDR3. The germline gives CDR1 MDHEN, CDR2 SYDVKM. Unmatched junction bases numbered 2, after V lost 2 bases and J lost 7 bases. The CDR3 region is CASSLRDRVGYTF. CDR3 DNA: TGTGCCAGCAGTTTAAGGGACAGGGTTGGCTACACCTTC.

The table lists this clonotype with a few counts. The rearrangement joins TRBV19 to TRBJ1-6, with D perhaps matching TRBD1 (5 bases). From germline, CDR1 is LNHDA and CDR2 SQIVND (reference sequence). The V end lost 7 bases, the J end lost 7 bases, and 11 bases lay between the germline ends. This CDR3 is built from 13 residues. In DNA form, the CDR3 reads TGTGCCAGTACCAGGGACCGAAATTCACCCCTCCACTTT. Encoded protein: CASTRDRNSPLHF.

This clonotype appeared a few times. The rearrangement uses TRBV10-3 and TRBJ1-1; D is perhaps TRBD1 (5 bases). CDR1 ENHRY and CDR2 SYGVKD come from the germline V gene. The CDR3 extends over 15 amino acids. The V end was cut by 5 bases, the J end by 0 bases, with 13 bases between. DNA for the CDR3: TGTGCCATCAGTCTCGCGGGGGGGATGAACACTGAAGCTTTCTTT. This codes for CAISLAGGMNTEAFF.

There are many counts of this clonotype. The chain joins TRBV6-5 to TRBJ1-4; D is ambiguous. Trimming pared 0 bases from V and 3 bases from J, leaving 8 bases between. This CDR3 contains 15 residues. Germline V gene data show CDR1 as MNHEY and CDR2 as SVGAGI. The CDR3 DNA is TGTGCCAGCAGTTACTCGAAAACTGCTAATGAAAAACTGTTTTTT. Amino acid sequence: CASSYSKTANEKLFF.

This clonotype was observed many times. This chain joins TRBV12-3 or TRBV12-4 and TRBJ2-7, with 7 bases fitting TRBD2. V lost 7 bases to trimming and J lost 0 bases; unmatched junction nucleotides: 3. The CDR3 is 13 amino acids. CDR3 amino acids: CASTRDYSYEQYF. Written as DNA, the CDR3 is TGTGCCAGCACCAGGGACTACTCCTACGAGCAGTACTTC.

V and J are TRBV13 and TRBJ1-2, with 7 bases identical to TRBD1. The CDR3 runs 15 residues. V trimming: 5 bases; J trimming: 0 bases; junction bases outside the gene matches: 6. Per the germline V gene, CDR1 is PRHDT and CDR2 is FYEKMQ (reference sequence). CDR3 amino acids: CASSRDSSPNYGYTF. The CDR3 coding sequence is TGTGCCAGCAGCCGGGACAGCAGCCCTAACTATGGCTACACCTTC.

There are a few counts of this clonotype. V and J are TRBV18 and TRBJ2-7; 8 nucleotides match TRBD1. This CDR3 has 14 amino acids. The V gene end was trimmed by 4 bases and the J gene end by 6 bases; junction bases not matched to a gene: 8. Germline assignment: CDR1 KGHSH and CDR2 LQKENI. CDR3 in DNA: TGTGCCAGCTCACTCGGACAGGGTGGGTCCGAGCAGTACTTC. Translation: CASSLGQGGSEQYF. Supplemented by reference TRBV18 and TRBJ2-7, the full variable domain reads NAGVMQNPRHLVRRRGQEARLRCSPMKGHSHVYWYRQLPEEGLKFMVYLQKENIIDESGMPKERFSAEFPKEGPSILRIQQVVRGDSAAYFCASSLGQGGSEQYFGPGTRLTVT.

In DNA form, the CDR3 reads TGTGCCAGCAGTCCCTATACCGGAGGGGGCCGGTACGAGCAGTACTTC. Translated, it gives CASSPYTGGGRYEQYF. This chain links TRBV28 with TRBJ2-7, with D maybe TRBD1 (7 bases). CDR1 is MDHEN, CDR2 SYDVKM, per germline. V gave up 5 bases and J gave up 4 bases, with 21 bases separating them. This CDR3 is built from 16 residues. Variable domain in full (rest from reference TRBV28 and TRBJ2-7): DVKVTQSSRYLVKRTGEKVFLECVQDMDHENMFWYRQDPGLGLRLIYFSYDVKMKEKGDIPEGYSVSREKKERFSLILESASTNQTSMYLCASSPYTGGGRYEQYFGPGTRLTVT.

The sample holds a few counts of this clonotype. This chain joins TRBV27 and TRBJ2-7, with TRBD1 as a possible D gene (6 bases). Trimming pared 7 bases from V and 2 bases from J, leaving 21 bases between. Per germline, CDR1 MNHEY and CDR2 SMNVEV (reference sequence). This CDR3 contains 16 residues. This chain's CDR3 is CASTRSPGHHTYEQYF. The CDR3 bases are TGTGCCAGCACCCGATCCCCGGGACATCATACCTACGAGCAGTACTTC.

This rearrangement joins TRBV6-2 or TRBV6-3 to TRBJ1-6, with 11 positions matching TRBD1. The CDR3 runs to 14 residues. The V gene end was trimmed by 4 bases and the J gene end by 10 bases; junction bases not matched to a gene: 3. Germline CDR1 and CDR2: MNHEY and SVGEGT. The DNA for the CDR3 is TGTGCCAGCAGTTGGGACAGGGGGGACTCACCCCTCCACTTT. Its protein is CASSWDRGDSPLHF.

This chain links TRBV19 with TRBJ1-2; no reliable D call. V dropped 7 bases and J dropped 4 bases, with 16 bases sitting between them. This CDR3 has 14 residues. CDR1 and CDR2 (germline): LNHDA, SQIVND (reference sequence). CDR3 nucleotides: TGTGCCAGTACCATTCGCCAGGCTTCCTATGGCTACACCTTC. Translated, it gives CASTIRQASYGYTF.